This passage covers 28 T cell receptor beta chains from one sample sequenced in a study of cytomegalovirus exposure and HLA in healthy donors (dated by TCRdb to the late 2010s). Library preparation employed the immunoSEQ multiplex PCR assay. For the multiplex PCR, a mixture combining 60 forward primers for TCR Vbeta segments and 13 reverse primers for TCR Jbeta segments was used. In its TCRdb copy, this immuneACCESS table keeps in-frame sequences only and misses some clones. Where compared with another copy, unresolved V genes explain less than half of these, and the others have no known cause. The sample has about 77,000 clones on record, 75% to 80% of them singletons. The ten largest make up 3% to 3.5% of the sample. The source material was PBMCs. Source of these receptors: a man between 40 and 49 years old in good health and CMV-seronegative.

The V and J genes are TRBV4-1 and TRBJ2-3; 10 bases are shared with TRBD2. Germline CDR1 MGHRA, CDR2 YSYEKL. The CDR3 contains 19 residues. Trimming took 1 base from V and 1 from J; bases not matched to a gene: 11. CDR3 DNA sequence: TGCGCCAGCAGCCAAGTAATCCCCACGCTAGCGGGGGGCACAGATACGCAGTATTTT. Residues: CASSQVIPTLAGGTDTQYF.

The chain combines TRBV2 with TRBJ2-7, with D possibly matching TRBD2 (5 bases). With 0 bases removed from V and 1 base from J, the gap between germline ends came to 7 bases. Germline V gene data show CDR1 as SNHLY and CDR2 as FYNNEI. This CDR3 comprises 14 residues. In DNA form, the CDR3 reads TGTGCCAGCAGTGAAGCAAGGGAGTCCTACGAGCAGTACTTC. Its translation is CASSEARESYEQYF.

This sequence joins TRBV18 and TRBJ2-5, with TRBD2 as a possible D gene (7 bases). Germline V CDR1 and CDR2: KGHSH, LQKENI. V was clipped by 3 bases and J by 2 bases, with 13 bases between them. This CDR3 region has 15 residues. The CDR3 region has the DNA TGTGCCAGCTCACCGTCGCGGGGGCAGCAAGAGACCCAGTACTTC. It is translated as CASSPSRGQQETQYF.

This chain joins TRBV2 and TRBJ2-5; weak D call: TRBD1 (5 bases). The J call may be incorrect, as the DNA end agrees better with TRBJ2-7. This CDR3 is 13 amino acids long. Germline CDR1 is SNHLY and CDR2 is FYNNEI. CDR3 region: CASSELQGYEQYF. As DNA, the CDR3 is TGTGCCAGCAGTGAATTGCAGGGCTACGAGCAGTACTTC.

J is TRBJ2-1 and V is TRBV5-3, with D possibly being TRBD2 (6 bases). TRBV5-3 has ORF status, its function being uncertain. CDR3 size: 15 residues. V lost 2 bases, J lost 8 bases, and 17 bases lay in between. CDR3 sequence: CARSLGGVFDYEQFF. The CDR3 DNA reads as TGTGCCAGAAGCTTAGGCGGGGTGTTTGATTATGAGCAGTTCTTC.

This clone is medium-sized (0.01 to 0.1%). The chain combines TRBV10-2 with TRBJ1-4; 7 nucleotides match TRBD1. Germline CDR1 is WSHSY and CDR2 is SAAADI. V was pared by 4 bases and J by 2 bases, with 7 bases of the junction left unmatched. This CDR3 spans 16 amino acids. CDR3 coding DNA: TGCGCCAGCAGTGGACCAACAGGGGCGACTAATGAAAAACTGTTTTTT. As protein: CASSGPTGATNEKLFF.

The V gene is TRBV19, the J gene TRBJ1-5, with a tentative D call TRBD1 (5 bases). V was cut by 2 bases and J by 7 bases, with 9 bases left in between. Germline V gene sequence: CDR1 LNHDA, CDR2 SQIVND (reference sequence). The CDR3 has 13 residues. CDR3 sequence: CASSIQGGQPQHF. In nucleotides, the CDR3 is TGTGCCAGTAGTATACAGGGTGGCCAGCCCCAGCATTTT.

V usage is TRBV30 and J usage is TRBJ2-7, with 10 nucleotides matching TRBD1. Germline trimming cut 1 base from V and 7 bases from J; bases unmatched to any gene: 10. Germline V CDR1 and CDR2: GTSNPN, SVGIG (reference sequence). This CDR3 has 15 residues. CDR3 DNA sequence: TGTGCCTGGAGTGCTCCCGGGACAGGGGCTACAGAGCAGTACTTC. It is translated as CAWSAPGTGATEQYF.

J is TRBJ2-3 and V is TRBV13, with TRBD2 identical over 12 bases. The length of the CDR3 is 16 residues. Losses at the gene ends were 5 bases for V and 1 base for J; bases not matched to a gene: 4. Germline V gene data show CDR1 as PRHDT and CDR2 as FYEKMQ (reference sequence). Written as DNA, the CDR3 is TGTGCCAGCAGCACATCTAGCGGGGGGGGCACAGATACGCAGTATTTT. It encodes CASSTSSGGGTDTQYF.

The V call is TRBV9, the J call TRBJ1-2, with D possibly TRBD1 on 5 matching bases. The germline V gene encodes CDR1 SGDLS and CDR2 YYNGEE. This CDR3 is 15 amino acids long. V lost 0 bases to trimming and J lost 6 bases, with 15 bases between them. The CDR3 sequence is CASSVAEGTVNGYTF. The CDR3 DNA reads as TGTGCCAGCAGCGTAGCTGAAGGGACTGTCAATGGCTACACCTTC.

V usage is TRBV7-9 and J usage is TRBJ2-7, with TRBD1 matching 7 bases. The CDR3 loop spans 17 amino acids. CDR1 is SEHNR and CDR2 is FQNEAQ in the germline V gene (reference sequence). With 2 bases clipped from V and 3 bases from J, the junction kept 13 bases outside the gene matches. The CDR3 loop is CASSLTSEGAHRYEQYF. CDR3 DNA sequence: TGTGCCAGCAGCTTAACATCCGAGGGGGCTCACCGCTACGAGCAGTACTTC.

This chain links TRBV6-5 with TRBJ1-5; the D gene is possibly TRBD1 (5 bases). This CDR3 is built from 16 residues. Germline CDR1 is MNHEY and CDR2 is SVGAGI. V lost 0 bases to trimming and J lost 4 bases, with 13 bases between them. CDR3 region: CASSYSRTPTNQPQHF. CDR3 DNA sequence: TGTGCCAGCAGTTACTCTAGGACACCGACAAATCAGCCCCAGCATTTT.

This clone was detected once. The chain joins TRBV19 to TRBJ2-1, with a weak D call TRBD2 (5 bases). Germline V CDR1 and CDR2: LNHDA, SQIVND (reference sequence). This CDR3 spans 13 amino acids. The V gene lost 2 bases and the J gene lost 7 bases, with 9 bases spanning the gap. The CDR3 DNA is TGTGCCAGTAGTATATCACTAGTTAATGAGCAGTTCTTC. Translating it yields CASSISLVNEQFF. Variable domain in full (rest from reference TRBV19 and TRBJ2-1): DGGITQSPKYLFRKEGQNVTLSCEQNLNHDAMYWYRQDPGQGLRLIYYSQIVNDFQKGDIAEGYSVSREKKESFPLTVTSAQKNPTAFYLCASSISLVNEQFFGPGTRLTVL.

The V call is TRBV7-8, the J call TRBJ1-5; maybe TRBD1 (5 bases). This CDR3 has 18 amino acids. V lost 5 bases and J 6 bases, leaving 26 bases between the germline ends. The germline V gene encodes CDR1 SGHVS and CDR2 FQNEAQ. CDR3 nucleotide sequence: TGTGCCAGCAGCCCCCGGGTGAGGCAGGGATCGTCGGGTCAGCCCCAGCATTTT. Protein product: CASSPRVRQGSSGQPQHF.

The chain couples TRBV4-1 to TRBJ1-2, with D unclear. Germline CDR1 is MGHRA and CDR2 is YSYEKL. The CDR3 consists of 13 residues. Trimming removed 2 bases from V and 7 bases from J, with 11 bases in between. CDR3 nucleotides: TGCGCCAGCAGCCAATCTTCGACTGGTGGCTACACCTTC. Its translation is CASSQSSTGGYTF.

In its sample, this clone was seen once. V usage is TRBV7-9 and J usage is TRBJ2-7, with TRBD2 matching 7 bases. From germline, CDR1 is SEHNR and CDR2 FQNEAQ (reference sequence). The V segment lost 5 bases and the J segment 3 bases; nucleotides outside the gene matches: 7. CDR3 size: 14 residues. The CDR3 loop is CASSPTGGDYEQYF. CDR3 sequence (DNA): TGTGCCAGCAGCCCCACGGGGGGAGACTACGAGCAGTACTTC. Filled out from reference TRBV7-9 and TRBJ2-7, the complete variable domain reads DTGVSQNPRHKITKRGQNVTFRCDPISEHNRLYWYRQTLGQGPEFLTYFQNEAQLEKSRLLSDRFSAERPKGSFSTLEIQRTEQGDSAMYLCASSPTGGDYEQYFGPGTRLTVT.

V and J are TRBV18 and TRBJ2-5, with 9 positions matching TRBD1. The length of the CDR3 is 14 residues. Germline V gene sequence: CDR1 KGHSH, CDR2 LQKENI. V trimming: 4 bases; J trimming: 4 bases; junction bases outside the gene matches: 4. This CDR3 reads CASSQTTGGETQYF. CDR3 nucleotides: TGTGCCAGCTCACAAACGACAGGGGGAGAGACCCAGTACTTC.

The chain joins TRBV11-3 to TRBJ2-2; 12 bases agree with TRBD2. From germline, CDR1 is SGHNT and CDR2 YENEEA. V lost 5 bases, J lost 0 bases, and 13 bases stayed unmatched. The CDR3 is 20 amino acids. The CDR3 DNA sequence: TGTGCCAGCAGCCTTACCATAGGACTAGCGGGGTTCTCGAACACCGGGGAGCTGTTTTTT. Translating gives CASSLTIGLAGFSNTGELFF.

The V gene is TRBV4-1, the J gene TRBJ1-5; no firm D call. V was pared by 0 bases and J by 5 bases, with 11 bases between. The germline gives CDR1 MGHRA, CDR2 YSYEKL. This CDR3 region has 15 residues. The CDR3 DNA is TGCGCCAGCAGCCAAGATCGCGGCGGGTATCAGCCCCAGCATTTT. It is translated as CASSQDRGGYQPQHF.

This chain uses TRBV28 with TRBJ1-2; the match to TRBD1 covers 8 bases. The germline V gene encodes CDR1 MDHEN and CDR2 SYDVKM. This CDR3 is built from 14 residues. J was trimmed by 7 bases and V by 6 bases; bases with no gene match: 10. Here the CDR3 reads CASSVTGVRRGYTF. CDR3 DNA sequence: TGTGCCAGCAGCGTGACAGGGGTACGGCGTGGCTACACCTTC.

The chain has TRBV13 and TRBJ1-5; TRBD1 is a possible D gene (5 bases). Germline CDR1 PRHDT, CDR2 FYEKMQ (reference sequence). CDR3 length equals 14 residues. Between the trimmed V and J ends, which lost 4 bases and 2 bases, there was a span of 9 bases. The CDR3 coding sequence is TGTGCCAGCAGCTCGGGACTCCGCAATCAGCCCCAGCATTTT. Translating it yields CASSSGLRNQPQHF.

The chain joins TRBV6-1 to TRBJ2-7, with a possible D match to TRBD1 (5 bases). V was clipped by 2 bases and J by 3 bases, with 17 bases between them. The CDR3 sequence is 16 residues long. CDR1 MNHNS and CDR2 SASEGT come from the germline V gene. The CDR3, as DNA: TGTGCCAGCAGTGAAAGCTTGGCAGGGCTTGTCTACGAGCAGTACTTC. Protein: CASSESLAGLVYEQYF.

The chain carries TRBV10-3 and TRBJ1-5; TRBD1 might be the D (6 bases). Trimming took 0 bases from V and 6 from J, leaving 12 bases between them. The CDR3 length is 15 residues. CDR1 and CDR2 (germline): ENHRY, SYGVKD. The DNA of the CDR3 is TGTGCCATCAGTGAGTCGGGGGGGCAGGGTCAGCCCCAGCATTTT. This encodes CAISESGGQGQPQHF.

The chain combines TRBV9 with TRBJ2-2, with 8 bases lining up with TRBD1. Germline trimming cut 0 bases from V and 6 bases from J; bases unmatched to any gene: 4. CDR3 length: 15 residues. Germline V lookup: CDR1 SGDLS, CDR2 YYNGEE. The CDR3 DNA is TGTGCCAGCAGCGTAGGGTCGACAGGGGCCGGGGAGCTGTTTTTT. Amino acid sequence: CASSVGSTGAGELFF.

This clone appeared once. The V call is TRBV13, the J call TRBJ1-3; a weak D match, TRBD1 (5 bases). CDR1 PRHDT and CDR2 FYEKMQ come from the germline V gene (reference sequence). The ends were cut back, 5 bases at V and 7 bases at J, with 21 bases in the middle. The CDR3 length is 16 residues. CDR3 in DNA: TGTGCCAGCAGCCGAGCCGGGGACTGGGGAGTGAACACCATATATTTT. It specifies CASSRAGDWGVNTIYF.

This chain joins TRBV19 and TRBJ1-5; no firm D call. Deletions cut 5 bases from V and 4 bases from J, with 9 bases between. The CDR3 sequence is 13 residues long. Per the germline V gene, CDR1 is LNHDA and CDR2 is SQIVND (reference sequence). The CDR3: CASSGLINQPQHF. DNA of the CDR3: TGTGCCAGTAGTGGGCTTATTAATCAGCCCCAGCATTTT. The whole variable domain, filled in from reference TRBV19 and TRBJ1-5, reads DGGITQSPKYLFRKEGQNVTLSCEQNLNHDAMYWYRQDPGQGLRLIYYSQIVNDFQKGDIAEGYSVSREKKESFPLTVTSAQKNPTAFYLCASSGLINQPQHFGDGTRLSIL.

CDR3 amino acids: CASSSGGGQNTGELFF. CDR3 sequence (DNA): TGTGCCAGCAGTAGCGGGGGGGGCCAGAACACCGGGGAGCTGTTTTTT. The chain employs TRBV7-3 and TRBJ2-2, with 11 nucleotides matching TRBD2. The CDR3 is 16 residues long. The J segment lost 1 base and the V segment lost 6 bases, leaving 4 bases of the junction unmatched. CDR1 is SGHTA and CDR2 is FQGTGA in the germline V gene. Looking up the rest from reference TRBV7-3 and TRBJ2-2 gives the full variable domain: GAGVSQTPSNKVTEKGKYVELRCDPISGHTALYWYRQSLGQGPEFLIYFQGTGAADDSGLPNDRFFAVRPEGSVSTLKIQRTERGDSAVYLCASSSGGGQNTGELFFGEGSRLTVL.

The chain combines TRBV6-4 with TRBJ2-7; D is possibly TRBD1 (5 bases). Trimming removed 6 bases from V and 2 bases from J, with 17 bases in between. The CDR3 is 15 residues long. In germline, CDR1 is MRHNA, CDR2 SNTAGT. CDR3 residues: CASSLRSRDPYEQYF. CDR3 coding DNA: TGTGCCAGCAGCCTTAGATCCAGGGATCCCTACGAGCAGTACTTC.